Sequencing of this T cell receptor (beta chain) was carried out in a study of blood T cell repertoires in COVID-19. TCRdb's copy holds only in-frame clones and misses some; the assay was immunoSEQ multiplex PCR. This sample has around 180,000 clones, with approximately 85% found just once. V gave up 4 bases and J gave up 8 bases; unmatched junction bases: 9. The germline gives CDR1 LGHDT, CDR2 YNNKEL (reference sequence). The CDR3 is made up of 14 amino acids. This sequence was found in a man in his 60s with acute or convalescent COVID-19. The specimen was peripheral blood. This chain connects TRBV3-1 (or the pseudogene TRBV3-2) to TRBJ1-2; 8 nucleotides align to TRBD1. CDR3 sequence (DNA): TGTGCCAGCAGCCTTACGGACAGGGTAGGCGGCTACACCTTC. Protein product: CASSLTDRVGGYTF.